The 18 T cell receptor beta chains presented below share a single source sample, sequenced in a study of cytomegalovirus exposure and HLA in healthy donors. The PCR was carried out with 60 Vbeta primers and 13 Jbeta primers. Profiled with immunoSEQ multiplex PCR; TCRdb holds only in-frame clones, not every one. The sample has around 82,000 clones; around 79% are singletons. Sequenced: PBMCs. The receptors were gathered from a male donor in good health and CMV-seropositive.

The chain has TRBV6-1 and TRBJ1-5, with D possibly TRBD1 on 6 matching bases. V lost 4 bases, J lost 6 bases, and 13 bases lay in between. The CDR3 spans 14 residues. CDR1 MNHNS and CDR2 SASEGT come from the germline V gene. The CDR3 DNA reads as TGTGCCAGCAGTGTTGGGGGCAACCGTCAGCCCCAGCATTTT. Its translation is CASSVGGNRQPQHF.

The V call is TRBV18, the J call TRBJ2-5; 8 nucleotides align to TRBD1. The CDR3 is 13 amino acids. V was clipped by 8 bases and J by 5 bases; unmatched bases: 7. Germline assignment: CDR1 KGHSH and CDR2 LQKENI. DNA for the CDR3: TGTGCCAGCGGACAGGGTCGGGGGGAGACCCAGTACTTC. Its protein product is CASGQGRGETQYF. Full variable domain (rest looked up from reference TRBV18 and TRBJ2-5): NAGVMQNPRHLVRRRGQEARLRCSPMKGHSHVYWYRQLPEEGLKFMVYLQKENIIDESGMPKERFSAEFPKEGPSILRIQQVVRGDSAAYFCASGQGRGETQYFGPGTRLLVL.

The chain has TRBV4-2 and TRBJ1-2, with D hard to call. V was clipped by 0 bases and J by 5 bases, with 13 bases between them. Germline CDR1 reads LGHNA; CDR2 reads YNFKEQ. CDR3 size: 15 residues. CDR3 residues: CASSQDRDGTYGYTF. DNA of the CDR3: TGTGCCAGCAGCCAAGATCGGGATGGCACGTATGGCTACACCTTC.

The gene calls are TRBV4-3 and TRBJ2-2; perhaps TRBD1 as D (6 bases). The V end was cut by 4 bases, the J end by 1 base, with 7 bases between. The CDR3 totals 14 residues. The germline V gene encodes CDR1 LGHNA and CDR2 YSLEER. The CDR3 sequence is CASSPQGNTGELFF. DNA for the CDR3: TGCGCCAGCAGCCCACAGGGGAACACCGGGGAGCTGTTTTTT.

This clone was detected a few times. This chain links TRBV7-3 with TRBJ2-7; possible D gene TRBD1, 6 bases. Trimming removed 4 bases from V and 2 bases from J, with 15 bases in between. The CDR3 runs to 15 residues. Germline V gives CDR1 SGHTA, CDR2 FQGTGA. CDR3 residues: CASSSPGHGTYEQYF. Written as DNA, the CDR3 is TGTGCCAGCAGCTCACCGGGACACGGGACCTACGAGCAGTACTTC.

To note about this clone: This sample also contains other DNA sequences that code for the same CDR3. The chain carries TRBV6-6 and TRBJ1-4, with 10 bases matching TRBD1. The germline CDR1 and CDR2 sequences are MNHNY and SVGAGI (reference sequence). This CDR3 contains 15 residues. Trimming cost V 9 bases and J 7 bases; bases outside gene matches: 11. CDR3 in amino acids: CASSEGQGKGEKLFF. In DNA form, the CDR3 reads TGTGCCAGTAGTGAGGGACAGGGGAAGGGTGAAAAACTGTTTTTT.

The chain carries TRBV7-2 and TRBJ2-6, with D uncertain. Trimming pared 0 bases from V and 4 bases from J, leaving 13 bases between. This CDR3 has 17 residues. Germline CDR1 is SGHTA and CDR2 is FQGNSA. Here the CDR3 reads CASSLAGLAPGANVLTF. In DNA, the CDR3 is TGTGCCAGCAGCTTAGCGGGCCTGGCGCCGGGGGCCAACGTCCTGACTTTC.

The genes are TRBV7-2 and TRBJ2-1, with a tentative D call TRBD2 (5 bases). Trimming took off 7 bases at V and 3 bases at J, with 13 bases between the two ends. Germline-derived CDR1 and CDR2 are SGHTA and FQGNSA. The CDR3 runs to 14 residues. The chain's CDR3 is CASTFVGIYNEQFF. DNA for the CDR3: TGTGCCAGCACCTTTGTCGGGATCTACAATGAGCAGTTCTTC.

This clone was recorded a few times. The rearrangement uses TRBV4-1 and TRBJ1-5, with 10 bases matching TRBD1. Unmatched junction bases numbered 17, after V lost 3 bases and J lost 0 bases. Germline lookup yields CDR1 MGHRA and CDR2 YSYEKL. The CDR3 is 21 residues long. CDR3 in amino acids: CASSQLRLRDRGRYSNQPQHF. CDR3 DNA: TGCGCCAGCAGCCAGTTGCGCCTCAGGGACAGGGGACGATATAGCAATCAGCCCCAGCATTTT.

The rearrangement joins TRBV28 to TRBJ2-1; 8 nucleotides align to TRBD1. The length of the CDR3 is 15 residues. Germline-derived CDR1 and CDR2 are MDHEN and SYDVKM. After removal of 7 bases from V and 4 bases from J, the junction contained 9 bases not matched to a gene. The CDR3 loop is CASTAPRQGYNEQFF. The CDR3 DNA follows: TGTGCCAGCACTGCCCCCCGACAGGGGTACAATGAGCAGTTCTTC.

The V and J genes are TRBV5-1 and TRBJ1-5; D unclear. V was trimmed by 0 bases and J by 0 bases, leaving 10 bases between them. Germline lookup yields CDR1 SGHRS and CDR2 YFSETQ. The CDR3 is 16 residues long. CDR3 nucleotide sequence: TGCGCCAGCAGCTTGGACGGACTTAATAGCAATCAGCCCCAGCATTTT. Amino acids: CASSLDGLNSNQPQHF. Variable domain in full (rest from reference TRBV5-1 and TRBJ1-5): KAGVTQTPRYLIKTRGQQVTLSCSPISGHRSVSWYQQTPGQGLQFLFEYFSETQRNKGNFPGRFSGRQFSNSRSEMNVSTLELGDSALYLCASSLDGLNSNQPQHFGDGTRLSIL.

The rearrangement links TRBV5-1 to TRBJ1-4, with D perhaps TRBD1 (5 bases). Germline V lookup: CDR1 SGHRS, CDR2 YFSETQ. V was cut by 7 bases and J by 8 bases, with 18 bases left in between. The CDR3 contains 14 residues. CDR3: CASRRDASYEKLFF. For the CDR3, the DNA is TGCGCCAGCCGGCGGGACGCCAGCTACGAAAAACTGTTTTTT.

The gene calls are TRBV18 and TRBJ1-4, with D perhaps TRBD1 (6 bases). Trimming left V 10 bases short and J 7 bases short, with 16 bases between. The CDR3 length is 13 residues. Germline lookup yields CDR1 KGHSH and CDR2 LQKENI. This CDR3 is CATQQGRGEKLFF. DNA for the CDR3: TGTGCCACACAACAGGGAAGGGGTGAAAAACTGTTTTTT.

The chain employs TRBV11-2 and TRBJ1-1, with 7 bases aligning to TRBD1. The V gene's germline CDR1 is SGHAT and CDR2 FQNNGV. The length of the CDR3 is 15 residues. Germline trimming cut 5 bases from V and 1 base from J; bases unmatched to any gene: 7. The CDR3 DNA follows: TGTGCCAGCAGCACGACAGGGTTGGGGAACACTGAAGCTTTCTTT. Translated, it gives CASSTTGLGNTEAFF. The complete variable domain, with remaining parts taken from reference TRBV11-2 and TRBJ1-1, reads EAGVAQSPRYKIIEKRQSVAFWCNPISGHATLYWYQQILGQGPKLLIQFQNNGVVDDSQLPKDRFSAERLKGVDSTLKIQPAKLEDSAVYLCASSTTGLGNTEAFFGQGTRLTVV.

The CDR3 region has the DNA TGCGCCAGCAGCTTACTAGACAACGGGGACAATGAGCAGTTCTTC. This gives the protein CASSLLDNGDNEQFF. The chain joins TRBV5-1 to TRBJ2-1; weak D call: TRBD2 (5 bases). The germline V gene encodes CDR1 SGHRS and CDR2 YFSETQ. The CDR3 runs to 15 residues. The ends were cut back, 2 bases at V and 5 bases at J, with 14 bases in the middle.

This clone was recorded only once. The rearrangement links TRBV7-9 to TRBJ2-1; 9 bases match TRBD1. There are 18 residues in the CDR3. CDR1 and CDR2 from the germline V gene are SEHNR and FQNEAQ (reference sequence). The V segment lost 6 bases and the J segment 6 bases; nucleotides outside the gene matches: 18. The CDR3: CASRQPGQGWDTSNEQFF. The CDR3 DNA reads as TGTGCCAGCAGACAGCCGGGACAGGGATGGGACACCTCCAATGAGCAGTTCTTC.

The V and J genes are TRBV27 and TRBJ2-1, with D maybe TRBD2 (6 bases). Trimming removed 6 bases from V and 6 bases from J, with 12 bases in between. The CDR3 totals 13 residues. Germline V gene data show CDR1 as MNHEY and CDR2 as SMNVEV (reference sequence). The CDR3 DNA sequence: TGTGCCAGCAGCCCGGGGGTCCTCAATGAGCAGTTCTTC. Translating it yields CASSPGVLNEQFF.

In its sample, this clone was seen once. CDR3 nucleotides: TGTGCCAGCTCCCCGATTGGGGGGTGGACTGAAGCTTTCTTT. Amino acids: CASSPIGGWTEAFF. V gene TRBV18 combines with J gene TRBJ1-1; maybe TRBD1 (5 bases). CDR1 and CDR2 from the germline V gene are KGHSH and LQKENI. This CDR3 is 14 amino acids long. Trimming left V 6 bases short and J 5 bases short, with 16 bases between.